What follows describes a single T cell receptor (beta chain). Selected positively for CCR7 and CD45RO-negative, naive CD8 cells excluded terminally differentiated effector memory CD45RA+ cells. The CDR3 loop spans 16 amino acids. CDR1 and CDR2 from the germline V gene are MNHEY and SMNVEV (reference sequence). J gave up 3 bases and V 5 bases, and 9 bases lay outside the gene matches. The assay was immunoSEQ multiplex PCR, and TCRdb's table has in-frame clones only and misses some. Altogether some 1,900,000 clones are present, about 95% being singletons, with the ten largest covering more than 0.9%. This sample stems from a study of shared clonotypes between healthy human individuals.

Sequences were obtained from naive CD8+ T cells sorted from blood. The V call is TRBV27, the J call TRBJ2-1; TRBD2 agrees at 8 bases. The TCR originated in a man aged 18 to 30 in good health. The CDR3 DNA is TGTGCCAGCAGTGTCCCGGGGGGGGCAGGCTACAATGAGCAGTTCTTC. Translated: CASSVPGGAGYNEQFF.